The present entry profiles one T cell receptor (beta chain) with its context. Described treatment: oral pan-JAK inhibitor, 5-10 mg twice daily. The data were obtained in a study of CD8+ T cells in alopecia areata. Overall study: Treatment comprised oral tofacitinib, 5 to 10 mg twice daily, in treated patients.

It was cDNA, reverse transcribed from extracted RNA, that served as the sequencing template. Here immunoSEQ multiplex PCR was the method, and the copy in TCRdb shows in-frame clones only, minus some. This table holds around 86,000 clones, about two thirds found once. This TCR was sampled from a human donor with alopecia areata. The sample consisted of CD8+ T cells sorted from blood, taken at week 44, from a patient treated with tofacitinib.

The chain's CDR3 is CASSTGDGYTF. The CDR3 bases are TGTGCCAGCAGCACAGGGGATGGCTACACCTTC. The gene calls are TRBV7-9 and TRBJ1-2; 7 nucleotides match TRBD1. CDR3 length: 11 amino acids. Trimming at V came to 5 bases and at J to 6 bases, leaving 0 bases not matched to a gene. CDR1 and CDR2 (germline): SEHNR, FQNEAQ (reference sequence). The variable domain in full, with the rest retrieved from reference TRBV7-9 and TRBJ1-2, is DTGVSQNPRHKITKRGQNVTFRCDPISEHNRLYWYRQTLGQGPEFLTYFQNEAQLEKSRLLSDRFSAERPKGSFSTLEIQRTEQGDSAMYLCASSTGDGYTFGSGTRLTVV.